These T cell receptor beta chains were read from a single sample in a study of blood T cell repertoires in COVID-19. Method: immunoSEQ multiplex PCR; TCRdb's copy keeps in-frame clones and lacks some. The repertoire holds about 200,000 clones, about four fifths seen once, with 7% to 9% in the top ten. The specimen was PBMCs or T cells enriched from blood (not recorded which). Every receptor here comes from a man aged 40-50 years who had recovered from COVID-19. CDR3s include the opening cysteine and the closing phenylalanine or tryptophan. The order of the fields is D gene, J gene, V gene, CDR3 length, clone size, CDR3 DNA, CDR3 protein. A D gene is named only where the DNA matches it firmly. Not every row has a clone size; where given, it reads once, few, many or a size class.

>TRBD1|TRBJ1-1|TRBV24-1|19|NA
TGTGCCACCAGTGATTTTAGGGACAGAGTTTACTTCATGAACACTGAAGCTTTCTTT
CATSDFRDRVYFMNTEAFF
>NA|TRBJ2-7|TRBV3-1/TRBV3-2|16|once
TGTGCCAGCGCGGACCCTCGGGGGGCAGCTTCCTACGAGCAGTACTTC
CASADPRGAASYEQYF
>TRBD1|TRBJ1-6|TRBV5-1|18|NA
TGCGCCAGCAGCTTGTCTGTAACAGGGGGTCGAAGCGGTTCACCCCTCCACTTT
CASSLSVTGGRSGSPLHF
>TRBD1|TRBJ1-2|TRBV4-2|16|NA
TGTGCCAGCAGCCAAGGGGGCTCAGGGGGCAGGTTTGGCTACACCTTC
CASSQGGSGGRFGYTF
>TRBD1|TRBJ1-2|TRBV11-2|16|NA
TGTGCCAGCAGTTTAAATCCCGGGACAGGGTTACTTGGCTACACCTTC
CASSLNPGTGLLGYTF
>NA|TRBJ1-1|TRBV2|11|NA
TGTGCCAGCATTGAACAGAATGAAGCTTTCTTT
CASIEQNEAFF
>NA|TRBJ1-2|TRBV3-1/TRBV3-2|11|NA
TGTGCCAGCAGCCAATATTATGGCTACACCTTC
CASSQYYGYTF
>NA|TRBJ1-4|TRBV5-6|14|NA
TGTGCCAGCAGCCCGGGTAGTACTAATGAAAAACTGTTTTTT
CASSPGSTNEKLFF
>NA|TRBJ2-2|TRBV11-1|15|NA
TGTGCCAGCAGCCCGACAAGAGTTGGGACCGGGGAGCTGTTTTTT
CASSPTRVGTGELFF
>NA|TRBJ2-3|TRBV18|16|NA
TGTGCCAGCTCACCACTTAAGGGGCCGAGCACAGATACGCAGTATTTT
CASSPLKGPSTDTQYF
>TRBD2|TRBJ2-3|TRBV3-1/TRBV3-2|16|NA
TGTGCCAGCAGCCGTAGCGGGGGGTTCGTAGGAGATACGCAGTATTTT
CASSRSGGFVGDTQYF
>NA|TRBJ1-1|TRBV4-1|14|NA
TGCGCCAGCAGCCGACGGGACATGAACACTGAAGCTTTCTTT
CASSRRDMNTEAFF
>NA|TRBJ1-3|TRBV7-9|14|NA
TGTGCCAGCAGCTTAGGGACTCCAGGAAACACCATATATTTT
CASSLGTPGNTIYF
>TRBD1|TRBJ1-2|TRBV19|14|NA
TGTGCCAGTAGGGACAGGGGGCGTTCGGATGGCTACACCTTC
CASRDRGRSDGYTF
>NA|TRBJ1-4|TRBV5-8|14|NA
TGTGCCAGCCGGGGGGCCCCGGGGGATGAAAAACTGTTTTTT
CASRGAPGDEKLFF
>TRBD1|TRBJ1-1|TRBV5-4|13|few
TGTGCCAGCAGCTTGAAGGGACAGGGTGAAGCTTTCTTT
CASSLKGQGEAFF
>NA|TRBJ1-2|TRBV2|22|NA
TGTGCCAGCAGTTATTCCCAGGGGCGGCCCGTCGAAGGGACGGATAGAAACTATGGCTACACCTTC
CASSYSQGRPVEGTDRNYGYTF
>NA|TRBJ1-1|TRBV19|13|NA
TGTGCCAGTAGTGCACAGGGTAGGACTGAAGCTTTCTTT
CASSAQGRTEAFF
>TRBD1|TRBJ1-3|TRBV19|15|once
TGTGCCAGTAGTGAGAGGGGGCGCGCAGGAAACACCATATATTTT
CASSERGRAGNTIYF
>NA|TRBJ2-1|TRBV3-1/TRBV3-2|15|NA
TGTGCCAGCAGCCAAGTCCTAGCAGTGGGCAATGAGCAGTTCTTC
CASSQVLAVGNEQFF
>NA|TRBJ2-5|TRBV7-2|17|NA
TGTGCCAGCAGCTTAATCATGGTGCAGGGACTCGTTGAGACCCAGTACTTC
CASSLIMVQGLVETQYF
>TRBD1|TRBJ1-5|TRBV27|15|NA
TGTGCCAGCAGTTTATCGTGGACAGGGGGACAGCCCCAGCATTTT
CASSLSWTGGQPQHF
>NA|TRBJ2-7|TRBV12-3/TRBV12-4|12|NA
TGTGCCAGCAGTCCGGACACTTACGAGCAGTACTTC
CASSPDTYEQYF
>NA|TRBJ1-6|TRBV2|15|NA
TGTGCCAGCAGCCTCGGACAGTCCTATAATTCACCCCTCCACTTT
CASSLGQSYNSPLHF
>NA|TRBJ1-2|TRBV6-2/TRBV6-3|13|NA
TGTGCCAGCAGTTACTCGAGAGCCTATGGCTACACCTTC
CASSYSRAYGYTF
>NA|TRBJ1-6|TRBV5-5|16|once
TGTGCCAGCAGCTTGGTGGCAGAATCCTATAATTCACCCCTCCACTTT
CASSLVAESYNSPLHF
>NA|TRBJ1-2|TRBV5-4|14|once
TGTGCCAGCAGCCTGGGGACTGACTTTTATGGCTACACCTTC
CASSLGTDFYGYTF
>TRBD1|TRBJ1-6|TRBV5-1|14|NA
TGCGCCAGCAGGGGACAGGGGGATAATTCACCCCTCCACTTT
CASRGQGDNSPLHF
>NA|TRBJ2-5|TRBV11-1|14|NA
TGTGCCAGCAGCCCTAGTCCCCAGCAAGAGACCCAGTACTTC
CASSPSPQQETQYF
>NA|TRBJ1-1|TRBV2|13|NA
TGTGCCAGCAGCAAGAACATGAACACTGAAGCTTTCTTT
CASSKNMNTEAFF
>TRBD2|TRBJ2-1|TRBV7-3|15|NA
TGTGCCAGCAGCTTAGGCGGGGGGGCTTACAATGAGCAGTTCTTC
CASSLGGGAYNEQFF
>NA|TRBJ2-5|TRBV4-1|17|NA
TGCGCCAGCAGCCAAGACCCTGGGAGTGGAGTACAAGAGACCCAGTACTTC
CASSQDPGSGVQETQYF
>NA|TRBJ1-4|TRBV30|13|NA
TGTGCCTGGAGCGGAGGGCTTCATGAAAAACTGTTTTTT
CAWSGGLHEKLFF
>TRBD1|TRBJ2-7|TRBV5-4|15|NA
TGTGCCAGCAGTTACCCGGGACAGGGGGCTTACGAGCAGTACTTC
CASSYPGQGAYEQYF
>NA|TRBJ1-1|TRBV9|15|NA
TGTGCCAGCAGCGTAGGGCTAGGGAGGAACACTGAAGCTTTCTTT
CASSVGLGRNTEAFF
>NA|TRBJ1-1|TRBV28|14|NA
TGTGCCAGCAGCCGACCCGGACAGACCACTGAAGCTTTCTTT
CASSRPGQTTEAFF
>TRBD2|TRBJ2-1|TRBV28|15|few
TGTGCCAGCAGCCGGGTTAGCGGGGGGGCCGGTGAGCAGTTCTTC
CASSRVSGGAGEQFF
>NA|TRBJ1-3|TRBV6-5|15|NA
TGTGCCAGCAGTTACTCTGGGAGCTCTGGAAACACCATATATTTT
CASSYSGSSGNTIYF
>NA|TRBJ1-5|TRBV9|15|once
TGTGCCAGCAGCCTAAGGGACTCCCTCGCCGAGCCCCAGCATTTT
CASSLRDSLAEPQHF
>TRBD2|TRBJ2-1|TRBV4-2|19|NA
TGTGCCAGCAGCCAAGATCTAGCGGGGCTCACTACTTCCTACAATGAGCAGTTCTTC
CASSQDLAGLTTSYNEQFF
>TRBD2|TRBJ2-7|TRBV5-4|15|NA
TGTGCCAGCACCCCAATGCCGAGCGGGGGGCGCGAGCAGTACTTC
CASTPMPSGGREQYF
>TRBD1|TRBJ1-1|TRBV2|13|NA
TGTGCCAGCGAGGGGGCGAGGGCCACTGAAGCTTTCTTT
CASEGARATEAFF
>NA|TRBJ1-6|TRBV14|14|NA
TGTGCCAGCAGCCAAGTAGCATCTAATTCACCCCTCCACTTT
CASSQVASNSPLHF
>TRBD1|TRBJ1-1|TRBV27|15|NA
TGTGCCAGCAGTTTGACAGGGACTTCGAACACTGAAGCTTTCTTT
CASSLTGTSNTEAFF
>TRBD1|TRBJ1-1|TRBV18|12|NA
TGTGCCAGCTCACCACGGACAGGAGAAGCTTTCTTT
CASSPRTGEAFF
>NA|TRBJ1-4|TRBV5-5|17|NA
TGTGCCAGCAGCTTGTGGGCCACAGCTTCAACTAATGAAAAACTGTTTTTT
CASSLWATASTNEKLFF